This paragraph reports one T cell receptor beta chain. Its specificity is not known. This sample was taken from a study of T cell responses to AZD1222 COVID-19 vaccine. Sequencing used immunoSEQ multiplex PCR; TCRdb keeps in-frame clones, though not all of them. The sample shows approximately 160,000 clones, 90% to 95% of them seen only once. Per the germline V gene, CDR1 is SEHNR and CDR2 is FQNEAQ (reference sequence). CDR3 size: 14 residues. V was trimmed by 3 bases and J by 7 bases, leaving 10 bases between them. Study-wide points: Spike-specific TCR breadth and depth grew following two AZD1222 doses. Baseline serostatus was positive in only a handful of AZD1222 recipients.

The specimen was peripheral blood, collected 28 days after the second AZD1222 dose. The sequence was collected from an adult who received the AZD1222 COVID-19 vaccine. This chain links TRBV7-9 with TRBJ1-6; no reliable D call. The CDR3 here is CASSFTDGNSPLHF. CDR3 nucleotide sequence: TGTGCCAGCAGCTTCACGGACGGGAATTCACCCCTCCACTTT.